This TCR beta chain came from a study of CD8 T cells in ankylosing spondylitis. Findings and limits, study-wide: Certain motif variants had earlier appeared in reactive arthritis synovial fluid and blood. Matched ankylosing spondylitis synovial fluid reportedly showed significant enrichment of disease-linked clones. A motif of fewer than ten highly homologous TCR beta variants was seen as apparently characteristic of ankylosing spondylitis blood.

Preparation of TCR beta libraries was done by quantitative 5'-RACE with molecular barcodes. TCRdb reprocessed the 5' RACE reads with MiXCR, giving one entry per CDR3 protein. The table shows nearly 250,000 distinct CDR3 sequences, with roughly 32% occurring only once. This clonotype was counted only a few times. Antigen specificity is unknown. The V segment lost 11 bases and the J segment 2 bases; nucleotides outside the gene matches: 6. The CDR3 has 13 residues. Germline CDR1 is ENHRY and CDR2 is SYGVKD. This sequence originates from a male donor with ankylosing spondylitis or in good health (not recorded which). Sequencing was carried out using blood, either unsorted or a sorted T cell fraction (not recorded which). V and J are TRBV10-3 and TRBJ2-7, with 10 bases identical to TRBD1. CDR3 protein: CARSGTGAYEQYF. CDR3 bases: TGTGCCCGAAGCGGGACAGGGGCCTACGAGCAGTACTTC.